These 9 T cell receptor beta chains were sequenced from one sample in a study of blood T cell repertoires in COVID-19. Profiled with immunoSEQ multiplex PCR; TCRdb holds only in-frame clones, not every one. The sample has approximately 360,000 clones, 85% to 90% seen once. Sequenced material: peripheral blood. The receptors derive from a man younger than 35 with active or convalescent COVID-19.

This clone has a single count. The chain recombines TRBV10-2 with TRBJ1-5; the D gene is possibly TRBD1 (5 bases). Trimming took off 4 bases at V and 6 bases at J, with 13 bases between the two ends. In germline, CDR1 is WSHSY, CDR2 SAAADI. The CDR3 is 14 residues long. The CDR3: CASSAQGGAQPQHF. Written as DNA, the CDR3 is TGCGCCAGCAGTGCCCAGGGAGGAGCTCAGCCCCAGCATTTT.

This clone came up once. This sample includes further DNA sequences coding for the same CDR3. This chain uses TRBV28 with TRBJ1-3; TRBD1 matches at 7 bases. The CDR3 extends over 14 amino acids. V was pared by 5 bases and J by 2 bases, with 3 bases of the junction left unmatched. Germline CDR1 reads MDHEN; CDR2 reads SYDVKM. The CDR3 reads CASSPGGTGNTIYF. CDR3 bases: TGTGCCAGCAGTCCAGGGGGAACTGGAAACACCATATATTTT.

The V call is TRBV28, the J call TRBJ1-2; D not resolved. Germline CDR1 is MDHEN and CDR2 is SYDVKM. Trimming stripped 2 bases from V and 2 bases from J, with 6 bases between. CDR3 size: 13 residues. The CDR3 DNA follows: TGTGCCAGCAGTTTAGTCTCCAACTATGGCTACACCTTC. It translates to CASSLVSNYGYTF.

The CDR3 loop reads CASSPRLAGIRDTQYF. CDR3 DNA sequence: TGTGCCAGCAGCCCCAGACTAGCGGGAATTAGGGATACGCAGTATTTT. The rearrangement joins TRBV7-6 to TRBJ2-3; TRBD2 matches 11 bases. The germline gives CDR1 SGHVS, CDR2 FNYEAQ. J gave up 6 bases and V 5 bases, and 10 bases lay outside the gene matches. CDR3 size: 16 residues.

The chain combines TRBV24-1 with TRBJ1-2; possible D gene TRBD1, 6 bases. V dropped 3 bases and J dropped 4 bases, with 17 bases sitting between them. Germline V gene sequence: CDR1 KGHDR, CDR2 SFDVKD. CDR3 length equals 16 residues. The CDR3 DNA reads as TGTGCCACCAGTGATCCGAGGGGGGGTGACGGCTATGGCTACACCTTC. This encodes CATSDPRGGDGYGYTF.

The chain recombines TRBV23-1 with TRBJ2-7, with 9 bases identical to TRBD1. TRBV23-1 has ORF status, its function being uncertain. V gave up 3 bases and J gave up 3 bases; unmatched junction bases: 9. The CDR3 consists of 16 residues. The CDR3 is CASSQTGTGFNYEQYF. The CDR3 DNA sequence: TGCGCCAGCAGTCAGACCGGGACAGGGTTCAACTACGAGCAGTACTTC.

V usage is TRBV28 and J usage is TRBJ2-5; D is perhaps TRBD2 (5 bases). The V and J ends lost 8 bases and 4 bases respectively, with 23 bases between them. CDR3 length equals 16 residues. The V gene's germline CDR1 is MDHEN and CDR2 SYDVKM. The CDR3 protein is CASLNREGPHRETQYF. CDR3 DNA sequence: TGTGCCAGCCTCAACCGAGAGGGCCCACACAGAGAGACCCAGTACTTC.

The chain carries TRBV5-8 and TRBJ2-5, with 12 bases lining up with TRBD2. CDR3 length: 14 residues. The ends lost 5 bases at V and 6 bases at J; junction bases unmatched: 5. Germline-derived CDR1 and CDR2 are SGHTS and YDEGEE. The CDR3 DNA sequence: TGTGCCAGCAGGAGACTAGCGGGAGTGAAGACCCAGTACTTC. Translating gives CASRRLAGVKTQYF.

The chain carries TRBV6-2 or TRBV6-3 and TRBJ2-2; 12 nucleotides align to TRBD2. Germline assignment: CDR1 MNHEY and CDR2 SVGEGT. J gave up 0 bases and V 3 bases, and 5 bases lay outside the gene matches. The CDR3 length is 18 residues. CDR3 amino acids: CASSYLAGGPPNTGELFF. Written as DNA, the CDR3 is TGTGCCAGCAGTTATCTAGCGGGAGGGCCGCCGAACACCGGGGAGCTGTTTTTT.